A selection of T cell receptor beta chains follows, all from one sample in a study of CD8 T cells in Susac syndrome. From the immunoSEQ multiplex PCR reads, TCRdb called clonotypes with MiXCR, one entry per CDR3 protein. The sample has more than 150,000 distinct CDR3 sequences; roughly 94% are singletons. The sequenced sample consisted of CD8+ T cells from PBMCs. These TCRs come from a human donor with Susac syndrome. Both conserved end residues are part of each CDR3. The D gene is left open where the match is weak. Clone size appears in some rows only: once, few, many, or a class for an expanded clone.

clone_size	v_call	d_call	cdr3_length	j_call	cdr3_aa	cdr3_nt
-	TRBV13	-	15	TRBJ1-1	CASSPFSGENTEAFF	TGTGCCAGCAGCCCTTTCTCCGGTGAGAACACTGAAGCTTTCTTT
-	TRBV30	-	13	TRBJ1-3	CAWTQKSGNTIYF	TGTGCCTGGACCCAGAAGTCTGGAAACACCATATATTTT
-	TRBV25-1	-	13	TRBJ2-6	CASSDSGANVLTF	TGTGCCAGCAGTGATTCTGGGGCCAACGTCCTGACTTTC
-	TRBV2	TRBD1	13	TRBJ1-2	CASSRDRNYGYTF	TGTGCCAGCAGTCGGGACAGAAACTATGGCTACACCTTC
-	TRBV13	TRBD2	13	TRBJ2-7	CASSPTSIVEQYF	TGTGCCAGCAGCCCGACTAGCATCGTCGAGCAGTACTTC
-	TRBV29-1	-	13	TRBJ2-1	CSGEPPAGNEQFF	TGCAGCGGTGAACCCCCAGCCGGCAATGAGCAGTTCTTC
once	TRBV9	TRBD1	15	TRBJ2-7	CASSVTGTAAYEQYF	TGTGCCAGCAGCGTTACCGGGACAGCTGCATACGAGCAGTACTTC
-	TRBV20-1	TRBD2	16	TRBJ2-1	CSARDLEAGDYNEQFF	TGCAGTGCTAGAGATCTGGAGGCGGGAGATTACAATGAGCAGTTCTTC
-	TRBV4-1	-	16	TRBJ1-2	CASSQDWATGSYGYTF	TGCGCCAGCAGCCAAGATTGGGCGACGGGGAGCTATGGCTACACCTTC
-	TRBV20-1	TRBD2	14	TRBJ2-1	CSARGLVLDNEQFF	TGCAGTGCTAGGGGACTAGTCTTGGACAATGAGCAGTTCTTC
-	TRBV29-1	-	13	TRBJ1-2	CSVVAGANYGYTF	TGCAGCGTTGTTGCTGGGGCTAACTATGGCTACACCTTC
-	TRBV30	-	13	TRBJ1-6	CAWGNVYNSPLHF	TGTGCCTGGGGTAATGTCTATAATTCACCCCTCCACTTT
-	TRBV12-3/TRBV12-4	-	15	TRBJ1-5	CASSLGSSGNQPQHF	TGTGCCAGCAGTCTAGGGAGTAGCGGCAATCAGCCCCAGCATTTT
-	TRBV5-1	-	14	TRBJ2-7	CASTLDSLSYEQYF	TGCGCCAGCACCTTAGACAGCTTGAGCTACGAGCAGTACTTC
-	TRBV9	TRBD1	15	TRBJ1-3	CASSVDGTGENTIYF	TGTGCCAGCAGCGTAGACGGGACAGGTGAAAACACCATATATTTT
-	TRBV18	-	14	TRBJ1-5	CASSLDHSNQPQHF	TGTGCCAGCTCACTCGATCATAGCAATCAGCCCCAGCATTTT
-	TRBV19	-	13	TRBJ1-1	CASTKAPGAEAFF	TGTGCCAGTACCAAGGCTCCAGGCGCTGAAGCTTTCTTT
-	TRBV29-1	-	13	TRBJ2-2	CSRGRSGTGELFF	TGCAGCAGAGGGCGGTCTGGCACCGGGGAGCTGTTTTTT
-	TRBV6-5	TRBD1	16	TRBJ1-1	CASSSPTGTGRTEAFF	TGTGCCAGCAGTTCGCCAACCGGGACAGGGAGAACTGAAGCTTTCTTT
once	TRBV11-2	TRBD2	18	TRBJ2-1	CASSPGLGERGAYNEQFF	TGTGCCAGCAGCCCCGGATTGGGCGAGCGGGGGGCTTACAATGAGCAGTTCTTC
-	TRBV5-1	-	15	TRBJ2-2	CASSLEGGVTGELFF	TGCGCCAGCAGCTTGGAGGGGGGAGTGACCGGGGAGCTGTTTTTT
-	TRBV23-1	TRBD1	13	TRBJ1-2	CASTGQGIGGYTF	TGCGCCAGCACGGGACAGGGCATTGGTGGCTACACCTTC
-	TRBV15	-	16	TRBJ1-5	CATSRDWDNSNQPQHF	TGTGCCACCAGCAGAGATTGGGACAACTCCAATCAGCCCCAGCATTTT
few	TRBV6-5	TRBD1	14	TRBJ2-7	CASSYAGTGYEQYF	TGTGCCAGCAGTTACGCTGGGACAGGGTACGAGCAGTACTTC
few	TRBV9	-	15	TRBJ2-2	CASSVTGANTGELFF	TGTGCCAGCAGCGTTACGGGGGCCAACACCGGGGAGCTGTTTTTT
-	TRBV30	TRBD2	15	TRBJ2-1	CAWSPLAGTYNEQFF	TGTGCCTGGAGTCCCCTAGCGGGAACATACAATGAGCAGTTCTTC
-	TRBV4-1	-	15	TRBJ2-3	CASSKVGTFTDTQYF	TGCGCCAGCAGCAAAGTCGGGACTTTCACAGATACGCAGTATTTT
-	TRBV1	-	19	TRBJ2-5	CTSSQEGRSGGGAEETQYF	TGCACCAGCAGCCAAGAGGGACGGTCTGGCGGGGGGGCCGAAGAGACCCAGTACTTC
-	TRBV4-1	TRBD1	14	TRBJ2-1	CASSRDRGVNEQFF	TGCGCCAGCAGCCGGGACAGGGGTGTGAATGAGCAGTTCTTC
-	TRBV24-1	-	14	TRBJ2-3	CATSDSDQPYTQYF	TGTGCCACCAGTGATTCGGACCAACCCTATACGCAGTATTTT
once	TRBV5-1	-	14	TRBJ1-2	CASSLSTDVYGYTF	TGCGCCAGCAGCTTGTCTACGGACGTCTATGGCTACACCTTC
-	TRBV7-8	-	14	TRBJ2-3	CASREQGEPDTQYF	TGTGCCAGCAGAGAACAGGGCGAGCCAGATACGCAGTATTTT
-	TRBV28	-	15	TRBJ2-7	CASSTHDSYGYEQYF	TGTGCCAGCAGTACCCACGACAGTTATGGCTACGAGCAGTACTTC
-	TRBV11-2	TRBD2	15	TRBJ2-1	CASSLSGGIYNEQFF	TGTGCCAGCAGCCTAAGCGGGGGGATCTACAATGAGCAGTTCTTC
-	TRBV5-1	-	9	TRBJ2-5	CASRETQYF	TGCGCCAGTAGAGAGACCCAGTACTTC
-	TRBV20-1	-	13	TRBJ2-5	CSARVGSQETQYF	TGCAGTGCTAGAGTGGGCAGCCAAGAGACCCAGTACTTC
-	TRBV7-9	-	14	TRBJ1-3	CAGYRKNSGNTIYF	TGTGCCGGATACAGGAAGAACTCTGGAAACACCATATATTTT
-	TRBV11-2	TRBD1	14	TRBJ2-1	CASSSLGGGDEQFF	TGTGCCAGCAGCTCATTAGGGGGCGGCGATGAGCAGTTCTTC
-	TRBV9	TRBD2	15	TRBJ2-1	CASSVGTSGYNEQFF	TGTGCCAGCAGCGTAGGGACTAGCGGATACAATGAGCAGTTCTTC
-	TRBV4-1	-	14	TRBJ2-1	CASSQEVRNNEQFF	TGCGCCAGCAGCCAAGAGGTCAGAAACAATGAGCAGTTCTTC
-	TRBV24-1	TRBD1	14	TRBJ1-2	CATSDTGTGHGYTF	TGTGCCACCAGTGATACCGGGACAGGGCATGGCTACACCTTC
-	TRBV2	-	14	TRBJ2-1	CASSQGLSYNEQFF	TGTGCCAGCTCTCAGGGACTCTCGTACAATGAGCAGTTCTTC
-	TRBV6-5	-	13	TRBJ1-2	CASTPWANYGYTF	TGTGCCAGCACCCCGTGGGCAAACTATGGCTACACCTTC
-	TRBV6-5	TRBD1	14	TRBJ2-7	CASSPGTARYEQYF	TGTGCCAGCAGTCCCGGGACAGCGCGCTACGAGCAGTACTTC
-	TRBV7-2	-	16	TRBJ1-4	CASSYKRGRALEKLFF	TGTGCCAGCAGCTACAAACGGGGGCGTGCATTAGAAAAACTGTTTTTT
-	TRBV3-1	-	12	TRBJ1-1	CASSQDNLEAFF	TGTGCCAGCAGCCAAGATAATTTGGAAGCTTTCTTT
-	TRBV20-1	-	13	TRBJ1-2	CSASTASTYGYTF	TGCAGTGCTAGTACAGCCTCAACCTATGGCTACACCTTC
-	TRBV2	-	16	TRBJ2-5	CASSPGHTNSQETQYF	TGTGCCAGCTCACCGGGACACACTAACTCCCAAGAGACCCAGTACTTC
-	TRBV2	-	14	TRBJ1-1	CATPVEGVNTEAFF	TGTGCCACTCCAGTGGAAGGGGTGAACACTGAAGCTTTCTTT
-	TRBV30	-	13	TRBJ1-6	CAWRTLNSSPLHF	TGTGCCTGGAGAACGTTGAACTCGTCACCCCTCCACTTT
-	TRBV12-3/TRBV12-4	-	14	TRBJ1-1	CASSLNARLTEAFF	TGTGCCAGCAGTTTGAACGCGCGGCTGACTGAAGCTTTCTTT
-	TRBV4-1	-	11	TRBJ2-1	CASSQVGGLFF	TGCGCCAGCAGCCAGGTGGGGGGACTGTTCTTC
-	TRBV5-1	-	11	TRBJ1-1	CASSLNREAFF	TGCGCCAGCAGCTTGAACAGAGAAGCTTTCTTT
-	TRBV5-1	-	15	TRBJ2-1	CASSLGGTGDNEQFF	TGCGCCAGCAGCTTGGGGGGGACTGGGGACAATGAGCAGTTCTTC
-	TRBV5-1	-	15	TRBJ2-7	CASSWGGESGYEQYF	TGCGCCAGCAGCTGGGGGGGCGAGTCAGGCTACGAGCAGTACTTC